The 14 T cell receptor beta chains given below trace back to one sample, sequenced in a study of high-grade serous ovarian cancer treatment subgroups. The tumor samples were collected prior to definitive surgery or chemotherapy. Using immunoSEQ multiplex PCR, the repertoire was profiled, and TCRdb retains in-frame clones only, with some absent. Counted here are more than 35,000 clones, approximately 81% occurring once; the ten biggest clones make up around 3.3%. The sample comprised tumor tissue. These receptors came from a human donor with high-grade serous ovarian cancer.

V and J are TRBV4-2 and TRBJ2-5, with TRBD1 as a possible D gene (6 bases). Germline loops: CDR1 LGHNA, CDR2 YNFKEQ. The ends were cut back, 1 base at V and 1 base at J, with 13 bases in the middle. This CDR3 is built from 16 residues. Here the CDR3 reads CASSQAGGQIQETQYF. The CDR3 DNA reads as TGTGCCAGCAGCCAAGCTGGGGGACAAATCCAAGAGACCCAGTACTTC.

This clone was seen a single time. This rearrangement joins TRBV2 to TRBJ2-7; 8 bases align to TRBD1. The length of the CDR3 is 13 residues. After removal of 6 bases from V and 1 base from J, the junction contained 2 bases not matched to a gene. Germline V gives CDR1 SNHLY, CDR2 FYNNEI. CDR3 region: CASRTGVSYEQYF. The DNA of the CDR3 is TGTGCCAGCAGGACAGGGGTATCCTACGAGCAGTACTTC.

In this sample, this clone turned up once. V gene TRBV19 combines with J gene TRBJ2-6, with TRBD1 matching 7 bases. CDR1 LNHDA and CDR2 SQIVND come from the germline V gene (reference sequence). The trim removed 1 base at V and 0 bases at J, leaving 6 bases unmatched. This CDR3 has 18 amino acids. CDR3 DNA: TGTGCCAGTAGTATAGTGGGGACAGTAACCTCTGGGGCCAACGTCCTGACTTTC. It translates to CASSIVGTVTSGANVLTF.

This clone was picked up one time. The CDR3 loop reads CASGLRLDAWELFF. CDR3 sequence (DNA): TGTGCCAGTGGGTTGAGGCTAGACGCTTGGGAGCTGTTTTTT. The chain combines TRBV6-6 with TRBJ2-2, with D unresolved. V lost 9 bases and J lost 9, with 20 bases in between. The length of the CDR3 is 14 residues. CDR1 and CDR2 (germline): MNHNY, SVGAGI (reference sequence).

The rearrangement joins TRBV6-1 to TRBJ1-1, with D perhaps matching TRBD1 (5 bases). The CDR3 is 13 residues long. Trimming removed 7 bases from V and 2 bases from J, with 11 bases in between. CDR1 and CDR2 from the germline V gene are MNHNS and SASEGT. The CDR3 nucleotides read TGTGCCAGCAATTGGGGGGTAAACACTGAAGCTTTCTTT. Its protein product is CASNWGVNTEAFF.

DNA for the CDR3: TGTGCCAGCAGGCCCACAGGGAGTAGAAATGAAAAACTGTTTTTT. Translating gives CASRPTGSRNEKLFF. The chain is built from TRBV28 and TRBJ1-4; D may be TRBD1 (6 bases). Trimming shortened V by 6 bases and J by 5 bases, and 16 bases separated the two germline ends. The CDR3 spans 15 residues. CDR1 MDHEN and CDR2 SYDVKM come from the germline V gene.

The chain couples TRBV11-2 to TRBJ2-7; D tentatively fits TRBD1 or TRBD2 (5 bases each). Trimming stripped 0 bases from V and 2 bases from J, with 11 bases between. The CDR3 extends over 15 amino acids. In germline, CDR1 is SGHAT, CDR2 FQNNGV. CDR3 bases: TGTGCCAGCAGCTTAGATTTGAGGGGTACCTACGAGCAGTACTTC. Amino acids: CASSLDLRGTYEQYF.

The chain uses TRBV4-3 and TRBJ1-3; unclear D gene. Trimming took off 0 bases at V and 0 bases at J, with 9 bases between the two ends. This CDR3 has 16 amino acids. CDR1 is LGHNA and CDR2 is YSLEER in the germline V gene. CDR3 nucleotide sequence: TGCGCCAGCAGCCAAGATCGGATACTCTCTGGAAACACCATATATTTT. It yields the protein CASSQDRILSGNTIYF.

The chain combines TRBV11-3 with TRBJ2-1, with D hard to call. CDR1 is SGHNT, CDR2 YENEEA, per germline. This CDR3 is 15 amino acids long. With 0 bases removed from V and 8 bases from J, the gap between germline ends came to 14 bases. This CDR3 is CASSLEFRVLHEQFF. Written as DNA, the CDR3 is TGTGCCAGCAGCTTAGAGTTCCGGGTCCTACATGAGCAGTTCTTC.

V is TRBV14 and J is TRBJ2-5; D is undetermined. The ends were cut back, 2 bases at V and 0 bases at J, with 13 bases in the middle. This CDR3 has 16 residues. CDR1 is SGHDN and CDR2 is FVKESK in the germline V gene. For the CDR3, the DNA is TGTGCCAGCAGCCAATTTTCGATCAGCGACCAAGAGACCCAGTACTTC. It translates to CASSQFSISDQETQYF.

The gene calls are TRBV6-6 and TRBJ2-2; 10 nucleotides align to TRBD2. J was trimmed by 4 bases and V by 4 bases; bases with no gene match: 3. This CDR3 comprises 15 residues. Germline values: CDR1 MNHNY, CDR2 SVGAGI (reference sequence). CDR3 in DNA: TGTGCCAGCAGTTCCATAGCGGGAGGCACCGGGGAGCTGTTTTTT. Protein: CASSSIAGGTGELFF.

This clone appeared a few times. The chain has TRBV6-6 and TRBJ1-1; D call uncertain. CDR3 length: 12 amino acids. Trimming cost V 0 bases and J 11 bases, with 10 bases left between them. Per germline, CDR1 MNHNY and CDR2 SVGAGI (reference sequence). The CDR3 loop reads CASSYSEEGAFF. CDR3 DNA sequence: TGTGCCAGCAGTTACTCGGAGGAAGGGGCTTTCTTT.

This clone appeared a few times. The rearrangement joins TRBV19 to TRBJ1-4; no clear D. CDR3 size: 15 residues. V was clipped by 0 bases and J by 8 bases, with 13 bases between them. The germline gives CDR1 LNHDA, CDR2 SQIVND (reference sequence). CDR3 in amino acids: CASSIDRVKREKLFF. As DNA, the CDR3 is TGTGCCAGTAGTATAGATCGGGTAAAGCGGGAAAAACTGTTTTTT.

The chain links TRBV11-1 to TRBJ1-5; 8 bases are shared with TRBD1. With 2 bases clipped from V and 4 bases from J, the junction kept 10 bases outside the gene matches. CDR1 is SGHAT and CDR2 is FQDESV in the germline V gene (reference sequence). The CDR3 sequence is 17 residues long. In nucleotides, the CDR3 is TGTGCCAGCAGCTTACCTACTAGGACAGGGAAAAATCAGCCCCAGCATTTT. Amino acid sequence: CASSLPTRTGKNQPQHF. Full variable domain (rest looked up from reference TRBV11-1 and TRBJ1-5): EAEVAQSPRYKITEKSQAVAFWCDPISGHATLYWYRQILGQGPELLVQFQDESVVDDSQLPKDRFSAERLKGVDSTLKIQPAELGDSAMYLCASSLPTRTGKNQPQHFGDGTRLSIL.